Sequencing of this T cell receptor (beta chain) was carried out in a study of siplizumab effects on memory and regulatory T cells. The table came from immunoSEQ multiplex PCR; TCRdb's copy has only in-frame clones and leaves some out. The sample yields roughly 100,000 clones, approximately 90% seen once. This CDR3 contains 14 residues. In germline, CDR1 is MNHEY, CDR2 SMNVEV (reference sequence). V shed 5 bases, J shed 5 bases, and the junction held 7 bases outside the gene matches. Study-wide results and limits: It was not possible to assign a naive or memory phenotype to roughly 80-95% of proliferating CD4+ or CD8+ clones. Proof of suppressive function in proliferating Tregs from siplizumab cultures was not established. Significantly reduced by siplizumab was the cumulative frequency of alloreactive sequences, namely those traceable to unstimulated CD4+ memory cells.

This clone was found once. Its antigen is as yet unknown. Input material: CD4+ T cells sorted from blood. This receptor was taken from a human donor in good health. The gene calls are TRBV27 and TRBJ2-5; 8 nucleotides align to TRBD1. This chain's CDR3 is CASSPRTGMETQYF. For the CDR3, the DNA is TGTGCCAGCAGTCCCCGGACAGGGATGGAGACCCAGTACTTC.